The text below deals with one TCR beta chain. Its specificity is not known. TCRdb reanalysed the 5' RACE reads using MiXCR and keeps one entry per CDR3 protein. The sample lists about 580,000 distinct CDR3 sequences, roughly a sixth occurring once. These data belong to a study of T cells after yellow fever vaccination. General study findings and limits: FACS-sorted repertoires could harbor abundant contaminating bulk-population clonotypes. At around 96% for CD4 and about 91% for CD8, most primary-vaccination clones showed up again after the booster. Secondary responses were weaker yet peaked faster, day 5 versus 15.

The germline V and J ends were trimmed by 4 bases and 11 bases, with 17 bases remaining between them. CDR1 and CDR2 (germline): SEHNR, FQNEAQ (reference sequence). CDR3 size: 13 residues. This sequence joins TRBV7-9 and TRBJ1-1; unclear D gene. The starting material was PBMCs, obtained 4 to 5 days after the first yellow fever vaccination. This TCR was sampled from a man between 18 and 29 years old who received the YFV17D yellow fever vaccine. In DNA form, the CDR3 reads TGTGCCAGCAGCTCTCCCCGCCTTAACCGGGCTTTCTTT. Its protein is CASSSPRLNRAFF.